This entry is about one T cell receptor (beta chain). The record originates from a study of blood T cells in healthy people across ages. Germline loops: CDR1 MNHNS, CDR2 SASEGT. The CDR3 has 15 amino acids. Per individual sample, total RNA of at least 5.5 micrograms was extracted. A second PCR, run for about 7 to 11 cycles, used a sample-barcoded 5' primer plus a J-beta primer mix. TCRdb reanalysed the 5' RACE reads using MiXCR and keeps one entry per CDR3 protein. The repertoire holds 1.5 million to 2 million distinct CDR3 sequences, with around half as singletons. Sequencing used blood. The chain is built from TRBV6-1 and TRBJ2-4; D not certain. The J call is uncertain, as TRBJ2-7 better fits the DNA end. The clonotype originates from a woman in her 40s in good health. The CDR3 protein is CASSDLGSSTYEQYF. The CDR3 DNA sequence: TGTGCCAGCAGTGACTTAGGGTCAAGTACCTACGAGCAGTACTTC.